This paragraph covers one T cell receptor beta chain sequence. Its specificity is not known. The data were obtained in a study of the immune and genomic landscape of osteosarcoma. Looked up from germline, CDR1 is LNHDA and CDR2 is SQIVND (reference sequence). V was cut by 5 bases and J by 6 bases, with 17 bases left in between. The CDR3 length is 15 residues. Study results and caveats: Immune-hot C3 tumors showed higher but still low clonality than cold C1. Clonality was benchmarked against external normal skin and healthy blood data. Five or six cases had a single hyperexpanded clone dominating the repertoire, all with fewer than 100 T-cell clonotypes.

Measured with immunoSEQ multiplex PCR; TCRdb has only the in-frame clones, and not every one. The data contain around 1,200 clones, 72% of them singletons. The post-treatment osteosarcoma tumors were primary, local recurrence or metastasis specimens from poor-prognosis patients. The receptor was isolated from a man aged 25 to 45 with osteosarcoma. Sequencing was performed on primary tumor tissue from soft tissue. This rearrangement joins TRBV19 to TRBJ2-1; possibly TRBD2 for D (5 bases). The DNA for the CDR3 is TGTGCCAGTAGTCCCAGTTTGGGAGTCGGCAATGAGCAGTTCTTC. Its protein is CASSPSLGVGNEQFF.